This T cell receptor beta chain was retrieved from a study of T cell responses to AZD1222 COVID-19 vaccine. Study-wide findings and caveats: At baseline, seropositivity was found in only a handful of AZD1222 recipients.

Some clones are missing from TCRdb's copy, which holds only in-frame ones; the method was immunoSEQ multiplex PCR. The table lists approximately 79,000 clones, 80% to 90% of them singletons. There are 15 residues in the CDR3. CDR1 SEHNR and CDR2 FQNEAQ come from the germline V gene (reference sequence). Trimming cost V 5 bases and J 7 bases; bases outside gene matches: 5. To note about this clone: Its antigen is as yet unknown.

Sequences were derived from peripheral blood, sampled on day 0 of AZD1222 vaccination. This TCR was sampled from an adult in good health. The rearrangement links TRBV7-9 to TRBJ1-6, with 10 bases matching TRBD1. CDR3 DNA: TGTGCCAGCAGCGCGGGACAGGGGTCGAATTCACCCCTCCACTTT. It is translated as CASSAGQGSNSPLHF.